In this sample, the clone carrying this T cell receptor (beta chain) turned up a few times. No antigen is known for it. Sequencing was performed with immunoSEQ multiplex PCR; in TCRdb, only in-frame clones are kept and a portion is missing. Seen here are over 30,000 clones, roughly four fifths observed once, and the top ten hold 1.5%. Pools of viral peptides were used by the ViraFEST assay to expand antigen-specific CD4+ T cells ahead of sequencing. Cultured cells yielded isolated CD4+ T cells after approximately nine days. Each participant was administered two doses of either the BNT162b2 or the mRNA-1273 vaccine. Half-medium exchanges with IL-2 medium took place on days 3 and 7. This CDR3 region has 13 residues. Germline CDR1 reads MNHEY; CDR2 reads SVGAGI. With 8 bases removed from V and 0 bases from J, the gap between germline ends came to 10 bases. These data come from a study of vaccination effects on CD4 cells after COVID-19. Findings and limits, study-wide: Nearly all vaccine-induced clones in healthy recipients recognized only SARS-CoV-2.

The chain recombines TRBV6-5 with TRBJ1-1; D unresolved. This specimen consisted of CD4+ T cells from PBMCs cultured with HCoV-NL63 spike peptides, obtained after COVID-19 vaccination. The source of this sequence is a human donor who received a COVID-19 vaccine. Some clones in this sample may be carry-over from other donors' samples. Here the CDR3 DNA reads TGTGCCAGCCAACGGGAAATGAACACTGAAGCTTTCTTT. Its protein is CASQREMNTEAFF.